This passage covers 18 T cell receptor beta chains from one sample sequenced in a study of response to subunit inactivated influenza vaccine. TCRdb analysed the RT-PCR reads with MiXCR anew, one entry per CDR3 protein. Of almost 600,000 distinct CDR3 sequences listed, 11% to 15% are singletons. The sequenced sample was PBMCs from blood, obtained 11 to 12 days after vaccination. The origin of the receptors is a man aged 50 to 59 who received an inactivated influenza vaccine.

In this sample, this clonotype turned up a few times. The V and J genes are TRBV7-2 and TRBJ2-2; D may be TRBD1 (6 bases). Between the trimmed V and J ends, which lost 6 bases and 3 bases, there was a span of 17 bases. The CDR3 totals 16 residues. Germline CDR1 and CDR2: SGHTA and FQGNSA. The CDR3 reads CASRPTGSGDTGELFF. As DNA, the CDR3 is TGTGCCAGCAGACCTACAGGGTCAGGGGACACCGGGGAGCTGTTTTTT.

In its sample, this clonotype was seen many times. The gene calls are TRBV10-3 and TRBJ2-3, with 7 nucleotides matching TRBD1. V was pared by 5 bases and J by 0 bases, with 2 bases of the junction left unmatched. The CDR3 is 14 amino acids. Germline V gives CDR1 ENHRY, CDR2 SYGVKD. The CDR3, as DNA: TGTGCCATCAGTCCACAGGGGAGCACAGATACGCAGTATTTT. Protein: CAISPQGSTDTQYF.

This clonotype has a handful of counts. The J gene is TRBJ2-1, the V gene TRBV7-6; D call uncertain. Germline V gives CDR1 SGHVS, CDR2 FNYEAQ. V lost 0 bases to trimming and J lost 0 bases, with 6 bases between them. The length of the CDR3 is 15 residues. This CDR3 reads CASSLAFSSYNEQFF. The CDR3 DNA reads TGTGCCAGCAGCTTAGCGTTTAGCTCCTACAATGAGCAGTTCTTC.

The gene calls are TRBV28 and TRBJ2-5, with a weak D call TRBD1 (6 bases). The CDR3 length is 16 residues. Germline V CDR1 and CDR2: MDHEN, SYDVKM. The V end was cut by 10 bases, the J end by 2 bases, with 23 bases between. Written as DNA, the CDR3 is TGTGCCACCGCGGAGACTACTGGGACAATACAAGAGACCCAGTACTTC. Translated, it gives CATAETTGTIQETQYF.

The V call is TRBV28, the J call TRBJ2-1; unclear D gene. The CDR3 totals 15 residues. Germline assignment: CDR1 MDHEN and CDR2 SYDVKM. V was pared by 7 bases and J by 2 bases, with 15 bases between. The CDR3 nucleotides are TGTGCCAGCAAGGGCGATCCCAGGCCCTACAATGAGCAGTTCTTC. This sequence encodes CASKGDPRPYNEQFF.

This clonotype appeared many times. This chain links TRBV6-5 with TRBJ2-2, with 9 positions matching TRBD2. CDR3 length: 15 amino acids. The V and J ends lost 2 bases and 4 bases, in that order; junction bases with no gene match: 2. Germline lookup yields CDR1 MNHEY and CDR2 SVGAGI. CDR3 nucleotide sequence: TGTGCCAGCAGTTACGCGGGAGGGAGCACCGGGGAGCTGTTTTTT. This encodes CASSYAGGSTGELFF.

The rearrangement joins TRBV15 to TRBJ2-5, with 12 bases aligning to TRBD2. CDR3 length: 15 residues. Losses at the gene ends were 5 bases for V and 5 bases for J; bases not matched to a gene: 6. Germline V gene lookup returns CDR1 LNHNV and CDR2 YYDKDF (reference sequence). Here the CDR3 reads CATSGRLAGVETQYF. The CDR3 DNA reads as TGTGCCACCAGCGGCCGACTAGCGGGAGTGGAGACCCAGTACTTC. The full variable domain, its missing parts supplied by reference TRBV15 and TRBJ2-5, is DAMVIQNPRYQVTQFGKPVTLSCSQTLNHNVMYWYQQKSSQAPKLLFHYYDKDFNNEADTPDNFQSRRPNTSFCFLDIRSPGLGDTAMYLCATSGRLAGVETQYFGPGTRLLVL.

Written as DNA, the CDR3 is TGCGCCAGCAGCCAGGCTCTAGCCGGGACCCTGACCTACGAGCAGTACTTC. Translation: CASSQALAGTLTYEQYF. This sequence joins TRBV4-3 and TRBJ2-7, with D possibly called TRBD1 or TRBD2 (5 bases each). This CDR3 contains 17 residues. Deletions cut 3 bases from V and 2 bases from J, with 20 bases between. Germline CDR1 LGHNA, CDR2 YSLEER.

J is TRBJ1-6 and V is TRBV20-1; 9 bases fit TRBD1. V trimming: 1 base; J trimming: 9 bases; junction bases outside the gene matches: 7. In germline, CDR1 is DFQATT, CDR2 SNEGSKA (reference sequence). This CDR3 is built from 15 residues. The CDR3 loop reads CSARAGTGLGSPLHF. The CDR3 bases are TGCAGTGCTAGAGCCGGGACAGGGTTGGGTTCACCCCTCCACTTT.

This clonotype showed up just a few times. The V and J genes are TRBV5-1 and TRBJ2-1; D possibly corresponds to TRBD2 (6 bases). The CDR3 spans 15 residues. Germline CDR1 reads SGHRS; CDR2 reads YFSETQ. Trimming stripped 0 bases from V and 3 bases from J, with 10 bases between. The CDR3 reads CASSLGGENYNEQFF. The CDR3, as DNA: TGCGCCAGCAGCTTGGGGGGGGAAAACTACAATGAGCAGTTCTTC.

The chain carries TRBV5-1 and TRBJ2-2, with D possibly TRBD1 on 5 matching bases. This CDR3 spans 14 amino acids. Germline V CDR1 and CDR2: SGHRS, YFSETQ. V lost 4 bases and J 4 bases, leaving 11 bases between the germline ends. The CDR3, as DNA: TGCGCCAGCAGCCTCGACAGACCCACCGGGGAGCTGTTTTTT. Amino acid sequence: CASSLDRPTGELFF.

This rearrangement joins TRBV10-3 to TRBJ1-6; D is uncertain. Germline V gene data show CDR1 as ENHRY and CDR2 as SYGVKD. The CDR3 has 14 amino acids. V gave up 10 bases and J gave up 8 bases, with 18 bases separating them. The CDR3 nucleotides read TGTGCCACCGGCGTCTCTAGAAACGATTCACCCCTCCACTTT. This translates into CATGVSRNDSPLHF.

The V call is TRBV7-9, the J call TRBJ1-5, with D possibly matching TRBD1 (5 bases). The ends were cut back, 5 bases at V and 1 base at J, with 12 bases in the middle. This CDR3 comprises 15 residues. Per the germline V gene, CDR1 is SEHNR and CDR2 is FQNEAQ (reference sequence). Written as DNA, the CDR3 is TGTGCCAGCAGCCCCCCCGGGGGAAGCAATCAGCCCCAGCATTTT. This encodes CASSPPGGSNQPQHF.

The sample holds a few counts of this clonotype. The chain has TRBV7-2 and TRBJ2-7; perhaps TRBD2 as D (6 bases). The germline CDR1 and CDR2 sequences are SGHTA and FQGNSA. The CDR3 extends over 15 amino acids. Between the trimmed V and J ends, which lost 2 bases and 7 bases, there was a span of 18 bases. CDR3 protein: CASSLRAAREWEQYF. The CDR3, as DNA: TGTGCCAGCAGCTTAAGGGCGGCCCGGGAGTGGGAGCAGTACTTC.

This clonotype came up many times. V gene TRBV7-8 combines with J gene TRBJ2-1, with TRBD2 matching over 9 bases. The CDR3 has 15 amino acids. CDR1 and CDR2 from the germline V gene are SGHVS and FQNEAQ. Trimming removed 1 base from V and 4 bases from J; junction bases left unmatched: 2. This chain's CDR3 is CASSLDSGSYNEQFF. As DNA, the CDR3 is TGTGCCAGCAGCTTAGATAGCGGGAGTTACAATGAGCAGTTCTTC.

This clonotype was seen ten or more times. This chain joins TRBV7-9 and TRBJ2-1; 10 nucleotides align to TRBD1. Germline CDR1 is SEHNR and CDR2 is FQNEAQ (reference sequence). The CDR3 is 17 residues long. V was clipped by 3 bases and J by 7 bases; unmatched bases: 12. The CDR3 DNA reads as TGTGCCAGCAGCTTTTTGACAGGGGGCGATCTGGAAAATGAGCAGTTCTTC. Translated, it gives CASSFLTGGDLENEQFF.

The sample holds many counts of this clonotype. The chain uses TRBV7-2 and TRBJ2-2; the match to TRBD1 covers 10 bases. The CDR3 loop spans 15 amino acids. Losses at the gene ends were 0 bases for V and 5 bases for J; bases not matched to a gene: 0. The germline CDR1 and CDR2 sequences are SGHTA and FQGNSA. CDR3 protein: CASSLAGQGTGELFF. CDR3 nucleotide sequence: TGTGCCAGCAGCTTAGCGGGACAGGGGACCGGGGAGCTGTTTTTT.

The V and J genes are TRBV28 and TRBJ1-5; TRBD1 agrees at 7 bases. The CDR3 has 15 residues. V shed 6 bases, J shed 3 bases, and the junction held 8 bases outside the gene matches. In germline, CDR1 is MDHEN, CDR2 SYDVKM. CDR3 loop: CASRSTGTTNQPQHF. The CDR3 nucleotides read TGTGCCAGCAGGTCGACAGGGACCACCAATCAGCCCCAGCATTTT.